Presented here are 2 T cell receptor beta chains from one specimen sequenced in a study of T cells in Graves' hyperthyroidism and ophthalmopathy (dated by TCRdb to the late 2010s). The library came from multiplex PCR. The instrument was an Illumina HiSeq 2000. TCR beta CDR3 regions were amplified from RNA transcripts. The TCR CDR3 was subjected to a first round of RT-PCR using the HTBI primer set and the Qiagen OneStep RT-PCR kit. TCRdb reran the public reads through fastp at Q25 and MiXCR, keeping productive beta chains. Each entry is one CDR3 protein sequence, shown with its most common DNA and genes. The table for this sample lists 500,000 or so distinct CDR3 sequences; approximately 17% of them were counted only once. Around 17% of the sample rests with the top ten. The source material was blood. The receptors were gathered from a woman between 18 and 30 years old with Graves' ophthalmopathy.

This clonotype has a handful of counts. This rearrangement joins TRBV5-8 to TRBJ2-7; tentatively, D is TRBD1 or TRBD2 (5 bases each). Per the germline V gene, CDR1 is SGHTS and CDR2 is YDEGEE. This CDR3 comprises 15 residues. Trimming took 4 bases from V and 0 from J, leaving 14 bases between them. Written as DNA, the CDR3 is TGTGCCAGCAGCGGGACCAACCCTCCCTCCTACGAGCAGTACTTC. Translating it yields CASSGTNPPSYEQYF.

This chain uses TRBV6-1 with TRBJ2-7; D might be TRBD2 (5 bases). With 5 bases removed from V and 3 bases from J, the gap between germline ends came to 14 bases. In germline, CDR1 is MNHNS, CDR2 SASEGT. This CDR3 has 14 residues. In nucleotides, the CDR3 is TGTGCCAGCAGTCGCCGGGGTCGCTTCTACGAGCAGTACTTC. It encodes CASSRRGRFYEQYF.